The text below deals with one TCR beta chain. The clone's antigen remains unknown. There are no base qualities to consult, and no much larger clone falls within one base. This sample was included in a study of blood T cell repertoires in COVID-19 (dated by TCRdb to 2020 to 2022). About the full investigation: Collaborator samples came from the United States, Italy and Spain and covered acute and convalescent phases of COVID-19. The material from the prospective study consisted of cDNA or gDNA derived from T cells, B-cell-depleted T cells, or PBMCs. Subjects who had been exposed to COVID-19, were actively infected with it, or had recovered from it provided the deeply sampled blood TCRbeta repertoires that made up the dataset. A freely available public database, intended as a resource for researchers studying the immune response to SARS-CoV-2, is where the repertoires were released. The samples were drawn from two sources: the first 160 participants of the ongoing ImmuneRACE study, and some 1,300 subjects contributed by 6 global collaborators. The sample metadata nearly always contained a de-identified subject ID, COVID-19 status, age in years and sex. Where available, HLA class I and class II types were obtained from metadata supplied by the sample provider rather than from assay-based typing.

TCRbeta CDR3 regions were amplified from genomic DNA by means of the immunoSEQ Assay, a bias-controlled multiplex PCR. For the original study's pipeline: The number of nucleated cells in each sample was estimated by amplification of reference gene primers within the assay. To quantify the absolute abundance of each unique TCRbeta CDR3 rearrangement, sequence reads were collapsed and filtered. For each sample, productive Simpson clonality was calculated by taking the square root of Simpson's diversity index across productive rearrangements. TCRdb limited this immuneACCESS table to in-frame rearrangements with V and J called. A share of clones is missing; checked studies link under half to unresolved V genes, and the rest is unexplained. From that table come the V and J calls and clone size; the DNA was used to work out D and trimming. The sample table lists about 260,000 clones, more than 70% of them with a count of one. Approximately 2% of the sample comes from the top ten.

Paper-wide results and their limitations: The amount of clinical and demographic metadata varied by source and participant and was provided uncurated.

The germline V gene (reference sequence) sets CDR1 to LNHDA and CDR2 to SQIVND. Trimming removed 4 bases from V and 4 bases from J; the gene matches leave 5 bases unexplained. The CDR3 measures 15 amino acids from cysteine to phenylalanine. The retained sequence is limited to the CDR3, 45 bases, with the frame set at the first base. In the prospective study, participants were 18 to 89 years old, resided in approximately 25 geographic areas of the United States, and were enrolled through a virtual design. Cohort assignment in the prospective study relied on participant-reported clinical history from a screening survey and a study questionnaire. ImmuneRACE Cohort 3 recovered participants were defined by two consecutive negative NP/OP PCR tests, healthcare professional clearance, or symptom resolution. Each participant in the prospective study had whole blood, serum and a nasopharyngeal or oropharyngeal swab collected by mobile phlebotomists. Participants in the prospective study had the option to provide additional blood draws and questionnaires over a roughly 2-month period. Before DNA extraction, prospective study blood samples were shipped either frozen or at room temperature.

Sequencing input: PBMCs or T cells enriched from blood (not recorded which). The origin of this receptor is a woman in her 50s who had recovered from COVID-19. The V gene is TRBV19 and the J gene is TRBJ2-7, and 12 junctional nucleotides match TRBD1. The nucleotide sequence is given as TGTGCCAGTAGTAGGACGGGACAGGGGGCTTACGAGCAGTACTTC. Its product reads: CASSRTGQGAYEQYF.